This record covers a single T cell receptor (beta chain). From germline, CDR1 is SGHAT and CDR2 FQNNGV. Deletions cut 5 bases from V and 3 bases from J, with 10 bases between. The CDR3 spans 13 residues. The data derive from a study of blood T cell repertoires in COVID-19. The repertoire was sequenced with immunoSEQ multiplex PCR; TCRdb's copy has only in-frame clones and lacks some. The sample lists around 100,000 clones, about 91% occurring once. This chain links TRBV11-2 with TRBJ1-1, with a possible D match to TRBD1 (6 bases). The origin of this receptor is a man younger than 35 with acute or convalescent COVID-19. The source material was peripheral blood. CDR3 DNA sequence: TGTGCCAGCAGCGCCCAGGGGTACACTGAAGCTTTCTTT. This gives the protein CASSAQGYTEAFF.